This T cell receptor (beta chain) was identified in a study of blood T cell repertoires in COVID-19. There are a few counts of this clone. Methods used by the authors: Amplifying reference gene primers gave estimates of nucleated cell counts. TCRdb's table, derived via immunoSEQ multiplex PCR, lists solely in-frame clones and lacks some. The V and J calls and clone size are taken from that table; D and trimming were inferred from the DNA. There are roughly 200,000 clones in the sample; around 82% occur only once, and around 6% lies in the top ten. The V gene's germline CDR1 is MNHEY and CDR2 SVGAGI. The CDR3 length is 15 residues. Trimming pared 0 bases from V and 1 base from J, leaving 7 bases between.

The chain has TRBV6-5 and TRBJ2-1; possible D gene TRBD2, 5 bases. This TCR derives from a woman aged 70-85 years with acute or convalescent COVID-19. Sample: peripheral blood. CDR3 region: CASSYSGESYNEQFF. The CDR3 DNA follows: TGTGCCAGCAGTTACTCGGGAGAGTCCTACAATGAGCAGTTCTTC.